Below, 12 T cell receptor beta chains from the same sample are listed, as sequenced in a study of naive and memory T cell subsets. An equimolar mix of two oligonucleotides served as the beta constant-region primer for TRBC1 and TRBC2. One entry per CDR3 protein, called by TCRdb with MiXCR from the UMI-ligation and nested PCR reads. The sample lists about 150,000 distinct CDR3 sequences, about 17% occurring once. Input material: naive CD4+ T cells from blood. All receptors derive from a human donor in good health.

This clonotype was detected only a few times. The chain couples TRBV2 to TRBJ2-3; unclear D gene. V lost 1 base, J lost 1 base, and 12 bases lay in between. Per the germline V gene, CDR1 is SNHLY and CDR2 is FYNNEI. CDR3 length: 16 amino acids. The CDR3 nucleotides are TGTGCCAGCAGTGAAGGGACCTACGAACGCACAGATACGCAGTATTTT. Protein: CASSEGTYERTDTQYF. The full variable domain, completed using reference TRBV2 and TRBJ2-3, is EPEVTQTPSHQVTQMGQEVILRCVPISNHLYFYWYRQILGQKVEFLVSFYNNEISEKSEIFDDQFSVERPDGSNFTLKIRSTKLEDSAMYFCASSEGTYERTDTQYFGPGTRLTVL.

The J gene is TRBJ2-7, the V gene TRBV7-8; 15 bases map to TRBD2. With V trimmed by 4 bases and J by 6 bases, 7 bases remained unmatched. The CDR3 covers 16 residues. Per the germline V gene, CDR1 is SGHVS and CDR2 is FQNEAQ. As DNA, the CDR3 is TGTGCCAGCAGCTCGGGACTAGCGGGAGGTACCTTCGAGCAGTACTTC. The encoded protein is CASSSGLAGGTFEQYF.

The chain is built from TRBV2 and TRBJ2-5, with 10 positions matching TRBD2. V was pared by 6 bases and J by 5 bases, with 9 bases of the junction left unmatched. Germline values: CDR1 SNHLY, CDR2 FYNNEI. This CDR3 is built from 15 residues. The CDR3 sequence is CASSSSGRRRETQYF. As DNA, the CDR3 is TGTGCCAGCAGCAGTAGCGGGAGGAGGCGGGAGACCCAGTACTTC.

The rearrangement joins TRBV19 to TRBJ2-1, with 10 bases fitting TRBD2. Germline V gene data show CDR1 as LNHDA and CDR2 as SQIVND (reference sequence). The junction had 11 bases not matched to a gene; V was cut back by 2 bases and J by 4 bases. The CDR3 contains 18 residues. The CDR3 sequence: CASSILSSGSLRYNEQFF. The CDR3 bases are TGTGCCAGTAGTATATTGTCTAGCGGGAGTCTCAGATACAATGAGCAGTTCTTC. Full variable domain (rest looked up from reference TRBV19 and TRBJ2-1): DGGITQSPKYLFRKEGQNVTLSCEQNLNHDAMYWYRQDPGQGLRLIYYSQIVNDFQKGDIAEGYSVSREKKESFPLTVTSAQKNPTAFYLCASSILSSGSLRYNEQFFGPGTRLTVL.

The J gene is TRBJ1-2, the V gene TRBV20-1, with D uncertain. The germline V and J ends were trimmed by 0 bases and 4 bases, with 18 bases remaining between them. The germline gives CDR1 DFQATT, CDR2 SNEGSKA (reference sequence). The CDR3 loop spans 16 amino acids. The CDR3 here is CSARESQGITGYGYTF. CDR3 coding DNA: TGCAGTGCTAGAGAGTCACAAGGGATAACCGGCTATGGCTACACCTTC.

There are a few counts of this clonotype. The rearrangement links TRBV30 to TRBJ1-3; no firm D call. CDR1 and CDR2 (germline): GTSNPN, SVGIG (reference sequence). V gave up 0 bases and J gave up 4 bases, with 16 bases separating them. This CDR3 contains 16 residues. CDR3 nucleotides: TGTGCCTGGAGTGTAGGTCCCCGGCGGTCGGGAAACACCATATATTTT. It specifies CAWSVGPRRSGNTIYF.

This CDR3 reads CASSASGVRDSGANVLTF. The CDR3 nucleotides read TGCGCCAGCAGCGCGTCAGGGGTCAGAGACTCTGGGGCCAACGTCCTGACTTTC. The chain has TRBV5-1 and TRBJ2-6; D might be TRBD1 (6 bases). CDR1 is SGHRS, CDR2 YFSETQ, per germline. V lost 4 bases and J lost 0, with 17 bases in between. CDR3 length: 18 amino acids.

In nucleotides, the CDR3 is TGTGCCAGCAGCTTACGGGCAGATACGCAGTATTTT. Protein: CASSLRADTQYF. The chain links TRBV7-9 to TRBJ2-3; D remains unclear. V was pared by 2 bases and J by 4 bases, with 4 bases between. Germline lookup yields CDR1 SEHNR and CDR2 FQNEAQ (reference sequence). This CDR3 spans 12 amino acids.

There are a few counts of this clonotype. The chain joins TRBV5-4 to TRBJ2-1; TRBD2 is a possible D gene (5 bases). The CDR3 sequence is 15 residues long. Germline CDR1 reads SGHNT; CDR2 reads YYREEE (reference sequence). Between the trimmed V and J ends, which lost 2 bases and 3 bases, there was a span of 12 bases. The CDR3 loop reads CASSLFAGDYNEQFF. The CDR3, as DNA: TGTGCCAGCAGCTTATTCGCGGGCGACTACAATGAGCAGTTCTTC.

This clonotype was seen more than once but under ten times. This chain connects TRBV4-1 to TRBJ2-3; the match to TRBD1 covers 7 bases. The CDR3 extends over 16 amino acids. Germline V CDR1 and CDR2: MGHRA, YSYEKL. The V and J ends lost 4 bases and 4 bases, in that order; junction bases with no gene match: 11. The CDR3 sequence is CASSPPFQTGSDTQYF. CDR3 DNA sequence: TGCGCCAGCAGCCCACCCTTCCAGACAGGGTCAGATACGCAGTATTTT.

The table lists this clonotype with a few counts. The chain combines TRBV10-2 with TRBJ2-7; 9 bases are shared with TRBD2. The length of the CDR3 is 15 residues. Germline V gives CDR1 WSHSY, CDR2 SAAADI. Trimming took 4 bases from V and 3 from J; bases not matched to a gene: 7. The CDR3 DNA reads TGCGCCAGCAGTGCTGGACTAGCGAAAATCTACGAGCAGTACTTC. Amino acids: CASSAGLAKIYEQYF.

There are a few counts of this clonotype. The V call is TRBV20-1, the J call TRBJ1-6, with D tentatively TRBD1 (6 bases). The V gene's germline CDR1 is DFQATT and CDR2 SNEGSKA (reference sequence). CDR3 size: 17 residues. Trimming took 1 base from V and 9 from J, leaving 22 bases between them. Here the CDR3 reads CSARGKQGLPSGSPLHF. Written as DNA, the CDR3 is TGCAGTGCTAGAGGGAAACAGGGCCTCCCCAGCGGTTCACCCCTCCACTTT.